This T cell receptor (beta chain) was captured in a study of blood T cell repertoires in COVID-19. Method: immunoSEQ multiplex PCR; TCRdb's copy keeps in-frame clones and lacks some. In the table there are more than 400,000 clones, 75% to 90% of which are singletons. The CDR3 runs 14 residues. The germline V gene has CDR1 SGHNT and CDR2 YYREEE (reference sequence). V shed 6 bases, J shed 6 bases, and the junction held 11 bases outside the gene matches. This clone was detected once. The material sequenced was peripheral blood. The receptor was isolated from a human donor in a cohort sampled during active COVID-19. The chain carries TRBV5-4 and TRBJ2-7, with 8 positions matching TRBD2. CDR3 nucleotides: TGTGCCAGCAACCCGGGACCGGGAGGGGTCGAGCAGTACTTC. Translation: CASNPGPGGVEQYF.